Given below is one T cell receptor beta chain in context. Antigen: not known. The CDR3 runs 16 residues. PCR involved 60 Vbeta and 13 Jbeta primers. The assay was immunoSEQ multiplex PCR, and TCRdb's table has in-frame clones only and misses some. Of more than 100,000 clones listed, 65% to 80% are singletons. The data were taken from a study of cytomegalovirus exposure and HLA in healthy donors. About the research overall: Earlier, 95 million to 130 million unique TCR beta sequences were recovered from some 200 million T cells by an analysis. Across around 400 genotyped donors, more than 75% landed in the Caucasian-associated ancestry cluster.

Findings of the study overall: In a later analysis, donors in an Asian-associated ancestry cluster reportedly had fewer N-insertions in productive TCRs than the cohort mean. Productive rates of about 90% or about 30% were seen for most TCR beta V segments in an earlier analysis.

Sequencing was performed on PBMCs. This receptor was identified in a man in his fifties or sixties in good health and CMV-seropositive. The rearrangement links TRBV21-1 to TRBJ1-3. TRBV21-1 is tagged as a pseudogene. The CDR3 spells CASSRMDGGSGNTIYF. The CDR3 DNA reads TGTGCCAGCAGCAGGATGGACGGAGGCTCTGGAAACACCATATATTTT.